The clone carrying this TCR beta chain came up a few times. This CDR3 is built from 13 residues. V lost 2 bases and J 1 base, leaving 5 bases between the germline ends. CDR1 and CDR2 from the germline V gene are SGHTA and FQGTGA. The PCR made use of 60 Vbeta and 13 Jbeta primers. Profiling relied on immunoSEQ multiplex PCR, and the TCRdb table lists in-frame clones only, not all of them. The sample records approximately 110,000 clones, over 15% being singletons. The data were obtained in a study of cytomegalovirus exposure and HLA in healthy donors. This receptor was obtained from a young woman in good health and CMV-seronegative. The chain joins TRBV7-3 to TRBJ1-1; the D is unclear. Sequenced material: PBMCs. CDR3 residues: CASSLRQNTEAFF. The CDR3 nucleotides read TGTGCCAGCAGCTTACGACAGAACACTGAAGCTTTCTTT.